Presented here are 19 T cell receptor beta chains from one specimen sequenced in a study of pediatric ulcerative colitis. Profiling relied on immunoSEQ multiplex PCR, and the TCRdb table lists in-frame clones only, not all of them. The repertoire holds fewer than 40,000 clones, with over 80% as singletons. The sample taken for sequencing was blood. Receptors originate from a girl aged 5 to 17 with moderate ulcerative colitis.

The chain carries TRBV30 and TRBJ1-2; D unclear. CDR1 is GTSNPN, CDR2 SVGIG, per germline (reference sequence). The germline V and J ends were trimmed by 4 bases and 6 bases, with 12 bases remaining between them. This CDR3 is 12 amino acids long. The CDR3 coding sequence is TGTGCCTGGACCCTTCCCGGACATGGCTACACCTTC. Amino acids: CAWTLPGHGYTF. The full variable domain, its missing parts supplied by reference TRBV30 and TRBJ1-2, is SQTIHQWPATLVQPVGSPLSLECTVEGTSNPNLYWYRQAAGRGLQLLFYSVGIGQISSEVPQNLSASRPQDRQFILSSKKLLLSDSGFYLCAWTLPGHGYTFGSGTRLTVV.

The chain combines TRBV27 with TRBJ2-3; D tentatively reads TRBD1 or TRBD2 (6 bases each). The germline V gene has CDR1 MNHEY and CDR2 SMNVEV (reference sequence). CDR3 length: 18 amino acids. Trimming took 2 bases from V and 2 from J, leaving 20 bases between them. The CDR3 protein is CASSLKGGFLRTTDTQYF. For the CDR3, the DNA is TGTGCCAGCAGTTTAAAGGGGGGCTTCCTCCGGACCACAGATACGCAGTATTTT.

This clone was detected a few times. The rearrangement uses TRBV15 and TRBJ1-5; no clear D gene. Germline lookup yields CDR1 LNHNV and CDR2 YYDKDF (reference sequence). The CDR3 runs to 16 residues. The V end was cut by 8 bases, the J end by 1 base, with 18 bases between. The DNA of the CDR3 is TGTGCCACCTCACAGCATAATGTTGGGAGCAATCAGCCCCAGCATTTT. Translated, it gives CATSQHNVGSNQPQHF.

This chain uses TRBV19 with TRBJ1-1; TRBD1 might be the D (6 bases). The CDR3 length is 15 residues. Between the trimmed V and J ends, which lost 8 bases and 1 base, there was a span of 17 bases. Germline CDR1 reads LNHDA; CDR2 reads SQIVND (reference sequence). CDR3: CASAPRGGWNTEAFF. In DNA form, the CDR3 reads TGTGCCAGTGCTCCGAGGGGGGGATGGAACACTGAAGCTTTCTTT.

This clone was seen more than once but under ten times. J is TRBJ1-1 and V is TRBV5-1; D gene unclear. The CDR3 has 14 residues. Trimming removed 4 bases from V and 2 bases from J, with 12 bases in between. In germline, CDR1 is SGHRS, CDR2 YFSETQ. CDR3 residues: CASSPGEGNTEAFF. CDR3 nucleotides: TGCGCCAGCAGCCCGGGAGAGGGCAACACTGAAGCTTTCTTT.

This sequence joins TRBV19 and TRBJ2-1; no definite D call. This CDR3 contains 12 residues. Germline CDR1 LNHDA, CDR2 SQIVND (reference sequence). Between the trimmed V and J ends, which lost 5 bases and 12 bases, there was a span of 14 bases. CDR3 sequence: CASSSWPASQFF. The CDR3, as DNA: TGTGCCAGTAGTTCTTGGCCCGCCTCGCAGTTCTTC. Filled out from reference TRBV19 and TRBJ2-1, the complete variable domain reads DGGITQSPKYLFRKEGQNVTLSCEQNLNHDAMYWYRQDPGQGLRLIYYSQIVNDFQKGDIAEGYSVSREKKESFPLTVTSAQKNPTAFYLCASSSWPASQFFGPGTRLTVL.

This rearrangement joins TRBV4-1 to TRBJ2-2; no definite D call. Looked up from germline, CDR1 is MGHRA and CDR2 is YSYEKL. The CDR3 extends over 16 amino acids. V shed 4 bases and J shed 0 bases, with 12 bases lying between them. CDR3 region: CASSPRSSANTGELFF. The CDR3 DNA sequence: TGCGCCAGCAGCCCCAGATCAAGCGCGAACACCGGGGAGCTGTTTTTT.

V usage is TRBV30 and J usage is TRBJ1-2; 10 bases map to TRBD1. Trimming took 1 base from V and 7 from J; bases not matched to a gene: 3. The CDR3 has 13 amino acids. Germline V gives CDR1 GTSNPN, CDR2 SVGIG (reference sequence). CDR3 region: CAWSGTGGGGYTF. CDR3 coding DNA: TGTGCCTGGAGTGGGACAGGGGGAGGTGGCTACACCTTC.

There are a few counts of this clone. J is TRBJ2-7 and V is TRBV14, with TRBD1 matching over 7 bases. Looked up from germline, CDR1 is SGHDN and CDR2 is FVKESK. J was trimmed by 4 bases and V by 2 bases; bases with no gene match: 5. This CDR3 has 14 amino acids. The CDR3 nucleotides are TGTGCCAGCAGCCAACTTCAACAGGGGTACGAGCAGTACTTC. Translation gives CASSQLQQGYEQYF.

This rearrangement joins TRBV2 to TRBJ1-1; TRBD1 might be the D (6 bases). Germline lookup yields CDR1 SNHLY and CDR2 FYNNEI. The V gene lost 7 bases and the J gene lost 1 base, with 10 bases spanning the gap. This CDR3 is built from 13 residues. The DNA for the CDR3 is TGTGCCAGCAACAGGGAAGGGAACACTGAAGCTTTCTTT. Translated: CASNREGNTEAFF.

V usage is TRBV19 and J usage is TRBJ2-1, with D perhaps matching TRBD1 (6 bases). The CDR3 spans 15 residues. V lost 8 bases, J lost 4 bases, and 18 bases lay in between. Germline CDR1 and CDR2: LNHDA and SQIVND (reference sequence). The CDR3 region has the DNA TGTGCCAGTCAGTGGGATCAGGGGTTGTACAATGAGCAGTTCTTC. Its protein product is CASQWDQGLYNEQFF.

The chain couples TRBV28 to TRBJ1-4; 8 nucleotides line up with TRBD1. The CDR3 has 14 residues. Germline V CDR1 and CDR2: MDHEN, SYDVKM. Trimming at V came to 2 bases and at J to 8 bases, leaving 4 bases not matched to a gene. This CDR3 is CASSLRRTGEKLFF. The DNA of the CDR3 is TGTGCCAGCAGTTTACGTAGGACAGGGGAAAAACTGTTTTTT.

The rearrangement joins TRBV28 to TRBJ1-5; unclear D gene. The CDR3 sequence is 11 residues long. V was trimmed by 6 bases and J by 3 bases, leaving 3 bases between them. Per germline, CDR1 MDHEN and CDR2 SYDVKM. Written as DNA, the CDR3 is TGTGCCAGCAGGGCCAATCAGCCCCAGCATTTT. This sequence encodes CASRANQPQHF.

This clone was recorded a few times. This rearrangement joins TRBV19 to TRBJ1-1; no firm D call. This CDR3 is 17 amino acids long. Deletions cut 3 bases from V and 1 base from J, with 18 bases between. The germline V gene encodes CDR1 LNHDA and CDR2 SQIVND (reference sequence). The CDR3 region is CASSIRGTYTANTEAFF. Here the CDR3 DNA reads TGTGCCAGTAGTATTCGCGGCACCTATACCGCGAACACTGAAGCTTTCTTT. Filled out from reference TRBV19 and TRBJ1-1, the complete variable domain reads DGGITQSPKYLFRKEGQNVTLSCEQNLNHDAMYWYRQDPGQGLRLIYYSQIVNDFQKGDIAEGYSVSREKKESFPLTVTSAQKNPTAFYLCASSIRGTYTANTEAFFGQGTRLTVV.

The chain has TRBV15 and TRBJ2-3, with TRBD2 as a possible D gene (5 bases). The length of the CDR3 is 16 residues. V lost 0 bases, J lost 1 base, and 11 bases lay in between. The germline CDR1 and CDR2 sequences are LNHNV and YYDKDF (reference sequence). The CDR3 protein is CATSREWSGGTDTQYF. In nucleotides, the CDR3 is TGTGCCACCAGCAGAGAGTGGAGCGGTGGCACAGATACGCAGTATTTT.

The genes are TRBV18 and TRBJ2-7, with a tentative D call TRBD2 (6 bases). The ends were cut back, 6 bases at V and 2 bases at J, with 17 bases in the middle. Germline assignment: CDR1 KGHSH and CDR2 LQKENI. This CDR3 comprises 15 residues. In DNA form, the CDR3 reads TGTGCCAGCTCCCCTCTCGCGGGGACCACCTACGAGCAGTACTTC. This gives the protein CASSPLAGTTYEQYF.

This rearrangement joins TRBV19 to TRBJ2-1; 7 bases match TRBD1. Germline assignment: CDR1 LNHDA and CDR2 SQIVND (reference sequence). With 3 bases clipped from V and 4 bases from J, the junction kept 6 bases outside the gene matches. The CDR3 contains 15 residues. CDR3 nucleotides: TGTGCCAGTAGTATGTCCTCGGGACAGTACAATGAGCAGTTCTTC. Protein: CASSMSSGQYNEQFF.

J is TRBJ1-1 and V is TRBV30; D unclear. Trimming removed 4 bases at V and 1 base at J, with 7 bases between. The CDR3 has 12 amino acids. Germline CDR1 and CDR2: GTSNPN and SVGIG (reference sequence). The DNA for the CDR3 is TGTGCCTGGAAACGGGCGAACACTGAAGCTTTCTTT. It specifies CAWKRANTEAFF.

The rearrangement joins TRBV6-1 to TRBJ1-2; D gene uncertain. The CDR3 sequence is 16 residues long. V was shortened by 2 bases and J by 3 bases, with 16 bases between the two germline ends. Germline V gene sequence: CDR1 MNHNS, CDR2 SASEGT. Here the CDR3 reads CASSELDGWADYGYTF. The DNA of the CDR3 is TGTGCCAGCAGTGAACTTGACGGTTGGGCAGACTATGGCTACACCTTC.